Below, 18 T cell receptor beta chains from the same sample are listed, as sequenced in a study of CD8 T cells in Susac syndrome. After extraction with the RNeasy kit, about 0.45 to 1 ug of the RNA was reverse transcribed using random hexamers. TCRdb reprocessed the immunoSEQ multiplex PCR reads via MiXCR and lists one record per CDR3 protein. The sample lists approximately 210,000 distinct CDR3 sequences, about 95% occurring once. The specimen sequenced was CD4+ T cells from PBMCs. The receptor set was obtained from a human donor with Susac syndrome.

The chain is built from TRBV28 and TRBJ2-5; 7 bases map to TRBD2. The J segment lost 5 bases and the V segment lost 5 bases, leaving 11 bases of the junction unmatched. This CDR3 region has 15 residues. Germline V CDR1 and CDR2: MDHEN, SYDVKM. This CDR3 is CASSLPGPGGETQYF. For the CDR3, the DNA is TGTGCCAGCAGTCTTCCGGGACCCGGGGGGGAGACCCAGTACTTC.

This clonotype is a singleton in its sample. CDR3 sequence: CAWGDRPNQPQHF. The CDR3 DNA reads TGTGCCTGGGGGGACCGCCCTAATCAGCCCCAGCATTTT. The chain combines TRBV30 with TRBJ1-5; D is perhaps TRBD1 (5 bases). Trimming removed 5 bases at V and 4 bases at J, with 12 bases between. The CDR3 extends over 13 amino acids. From germline, CDR1 is GTSNPN and CDR2 SVGIG (reference sequence). Supplemented by reference TRBV30 and TRBJ1-5, the full variable domain reads SQTIHQWPATLVQPVGSPLSLECTVEGTSNPNLYWYRQAAGRGLQLLFYSVGIGQISSEVPQNLSASRPQDRQFILSSKKLLLSDSGFYLCAWGDRPNQPQHFGDGTRLSIL.

The CDR3 region has the DNA TGTGCCAGCAGCCCAAGATCGACAGGGACTCAAGAGACCCAGTACTTC. This encodes CASSPRSTGTQETQYF. The chain is built from TRBV5-4 and TRBJ2-5; weak D call: TRBD1 (7 bases). With 4 bases removed from V and 2 bases from J, the gap between germline ends came to 18 bases. Per the germline V gene, CDR1 is SGHNT and CDR2 is YYREEE (reference sequence). This CDR3 has 16 amino acids.

This chain links TRBV14 with TRBJ2-2; no reliable D call. Germline V gene sequence: CDR1 SGHDN, CDR2 FVKESK. The V and J ends lost 5 bases and 6 bases respectively, with 7 bases between them. This CDR3 spans 12 amino acids. The CDR3 nucleotides read TGTGCCAGCAGCATATTTTCCGGGGAGCTGTTTTTT. Amino acid sequence: CASSIFSGELFF.

This clonotype was recorded only once. V gene TRBV5-6 combines with J gene TRBJ2-3; weak D call: TRBD1 (6 bases). The germline CDR1 and CDR2 sequences are SGHDT and YYEEEE. This CDR3 is built from 15 residues. With 4 bases removed from V and 6 bases from J, the gap between germline ends came to 18 bases. The CDR3 DNA reads as TGTGCCAGCAGCGCCCCGGGACACCAGACGGATACGCAGTATTTT. This sequence encodes CASSAPGHQTDTQYF. The variable domain in full, with the rest retrieved from reference TRBV5-6 and TRBJ2-3, is DAGVTQSPTHLIKTRGQQVTLRCSPKSGHDTVSWYQQALGQGPQFIFQYYEEEERQRGNFPDRFSGHQFPNYSSELNVNALLLGDSALYLCASSAPGHQTDTQYFGPGTRLTVL.

This clonotype was recorded once. V is TRBV2 and J is TRBJ1-2, with D unclear. CDR1 and CDR2 from the germline V gene are SNHLY and FYNNEI. V lost 5 bases, J lost 2 bases, and 6 bases lay in between. The CDR3 consists of 12 residues. In DNA form, the CDR3 reads TGTGCCAGCAGTCGAATAAACTATGGCTACACCTTC. This translates into CASSRINYGYTF.

The rearrangement joins TRBV12-3 or TRBV12-4 to TRBJ1-1; no clear D. V was shortened by 1 base and J by 3 bases, with 9 bases between the two germline ends. This CDR3 comprises 14 residues. CDR3 in amino acids: CASSLGTLYTEAFF. Written as DNA, the CDR3 is TGTGCCAGCAGTTTAGGGACTTTGTACACTGAAGCTTTCTTT.

The J gene is TRBJ1-5, the V gene TRBV7-2, with D perhaps matching TRBD1 (6 bases). Germline V lookup: CDR1 SGHTA, CDR2 FQGNSA. The CDR3 has 15 residues. V was shortened by 2 bases and J by 5 bases, with 13 bases between the two germline ends. The CDR3, as DNA: TGTGCCAGCAGCTTACAGGGGACCCCCGATCAGCCCCAGCATTTT. Translation gives CASSLQGTPDQPQHF.

The chain couples TRBV12-3 or TRBV12-4 to TRBJ2-5; 9 nucleotides agree with TRBD2. The junction had 27 bases not matched to a gene; V was cut back by 6 bases and J by 7 bases. CDR3 length: 20 amino acids. CDR3 DNA sequence: TGTGCCAGCAGCCTTATGGGAGCGGGGGGACCAACAGGAGTATTGGGGACCCAGTACTTC. It specifies CASSLMGAGGPTGVLGTQYF.

The chain couples TRBV7-9 to TRBJ2-1; tentatively, D is TRBD1 or TRBD2 (5 bases each). The CDR3 runs to 17 residues. V dropped 2 bases and J dropped 6 bases, with 20 bases sitting between them. Germline lookup yields CDR1 SEHNR and CDR2 FQNEAQ (reference sequence). Here the CDR3 DNA reads TGTGCCAGCAGCTTAAAGCCCTCGATGGGGGTGCGCAATGAGCAGTTCTTC. Residues: CASSLKPSMGVRNEQFF.

V usage is TRBV30 and J usage is TRBJ1-1; D is possibly TRBD1 (6 bases). This CDR3 spans 14 amino acids. The germline V gene encodes CDR1 GTSNPN and CDR2 SVGIG (reference sequence). V dropped 2 bases and J dropped 7 bases, with 17 bases sitting between them. The CDR3 bases are TGTGCCTGGAGTTTGATCCAGGGGTCGCGTGAAGCTTTCTTT. Translating gives CAWSLIQGSREAFF.

The V gene is TRBV11-2, the J gene TRBJ2-5; D possibly corresponds to TRBD1 (7 bases). There are 15 residues in the CDR3. Germline lookup yields CDR1 SGHAT and CDR2 FQNNGV. The V gene lost 5 bases and the J gene lost 5 bases, with 18 bases spanning the gap. The CDR3 loop reads CASSARTGGYETQYF. The CDR3 bases are TGTGCCAGCAGCGCCCGGACAGGAGGGTACGAGACCCAGTACTTC.

The chain is built from TRBV4-3 and TRBJ1-4, with D possibly being TRBD1 (6 bases). Between the trimmed V and J ends, which lost 4 bases and 5 bases, there was a span of 14 bases. Per germline, CDR1 LGHNA and CDR2 YSLEER. This CDR3 is built from 15 residues. The CDR3 DNA reads TGCGCCAGCAGCCGAGCGGGACATCCAAATGAAAAACTGTTTTTT. Translating it yields CASSRAGHPNEKLFF.

The V gene is TRBV19, the J gene TRBJ2-7; 7 nucleotides align to TRBD1. The germline V gene has CDR1 LNHDA and CDR2 SQIVND (reference sequence). With 5 bases clipped from V and 4 bases from J, the junction kept 8 bases outside the gene matches. This CDR3 is built from 14 residues. The CDR3 region has the DNA TGTGCCAGTAGTCGTCGGACAGGCGAATACGAGCAGTACTTC. It specifies CASSRRTGEYEQYF.

This chain links TRBV14 with TRBJ1-2; D is uncertain. The germline V gene encodes CDR1 SGHDN and CDR2 FVKESK. V was trimmed by 1 base and J by 4 bases, leaving 10 bases between them. This CDR3 is built from 14 residues. CDR3 coding DNA: TGTGCCAGCAGCCAAGCCGGCAGCCCCTATGGCTACACCTTC. Amino acids: CASSQAGSPYGYTF. The whole variable domain, filled in from reference TRBV14 and TRBJ1-2, reads EAGVTQFPSHSVIEKGQTVTLRCDPISGHDNLYWYRRVMGKEIKFLLHFVKESKQDESGMPNNRFLAERTGGTYSTLKVQPAELEDSGVYFCASSQAGSPYGYTFGSGTRLTVV.

The chain recombines TRBV29-1 with TRBJ1-2; weak D call: TRBD1 (5 bases). With 6 bases removed from V and 6 bases from J, the gap between germline ends came to 20 bases. This CDR3 contains 14 residues. In germline, CDR1 is SQVTM, CDR2 ANQGSEA. CDR3 residues: CSVRPSGGGNGYTF. CDR3 nucleotides: TGCAGCGTCCGTCCATCGGGGGGGGGAAATGGCTACACCTTC. Supplemented by reference TRBV29-1 and TRBJ1-2, the full variable domain reads SAVISQKPSRDICQRGTSLTIQCQVDSQVTMMFWYRQQPGQSLTLIATANQGSEATYESGFVIDKFPISRPNLTFSTLTVSNMSPEDSSIYLCSVRPSGGGNGYTFGSGTRLTVV.

This chain links TRBV7-2 with TRBJ2-5; perhaps TRBD1 as D (6 bases). V was cut by 3 bases and J by 5 bases, with 10 bases left in between. The CDR3 contains 13 residues. CDR1 and CDR2 from the germline V gene are SGHTA and FQGNSA. Here the CDR3 DNA reads TGTGCCAGCAGCTTTGACAGGTCGGAGACCCAGTACTTC. Its protein is CASSFDRSETQYF.

V and J are TRBV5-4 and TRBJ1-1, with 8 nucleotides matching TRBD1. The CDR3 has 15 amino acids. The V and J ends lost 4 bases and 3 bases, in that order; junction bases with no gene match: 8. CDR1 and CDR2 from the germline V gene are SGHNT and YYREEE (reference sequence). The CDR3 nucleotides are TGTGCCAGCAGCAGGACAGGGAGAGAGGACACTGAAGCTTTCTTT. Protein product: CASSRTGREDTEAFF.